This TCR beta chain was sequenced for a study of CD8 T cells in Susac syndrome. Reverse transcription used about 0.5 to 1 ug RNA and random hexamers. Amplification of TCR beta CDR3 was carried out by immunoSEQ multiplex PCR, which covered 54 Vbeta and 13 Jbeta segments. Each CDR3 protein is one row after TCRdb ran MiXCR on the immunoSEQ multiplex PCR reads. The sample comprises a few hundred thousand distinct CDR3 sequences, 85% to 95% of which are singletons, and 0.07% to 0.09% rests with the top ten. This CDR3 spans 13 amino acids. Between the trimmed V and J ends, which lost 11 bases and 3 bases, there was a span of 16 bases. Germline V CDR1 and CDR2: SEHNR, FQNEAQ (reference sequence).

This sequence was found in a human donor with multiple sclerosis. The sequencing input was CD4+ T cells from PBMCs. This chain joins TRBV7-9 and TRBJ1-1, with D maybe TRBD1 (5 bases). The CDR3 region is CAVWGDGDTEAFF. CDR3 nucleotides: TGTGCCGTCTGGGGGGATGGGGACACTGAAGCTTTCTTT.